This T cell receptor (beta chain) was observed in a study of T cells after yellow fever vaccination. Whole-study results and caveats: Of the clonotypes, a small share occurred in both CD4 and CD8 compartments. Though weaker, the secondary response peaked faster, on day 5 versus 15.

Worth noting for this clonotype: Antigen specificity is unknown.

Conversion of TCR transcripts into cDNA relied on 5'RACE template switching, which added a universal primer site and UMIs. In TCRdb, the 5' RACE reads were re-called with MiXCR into one record per CDR3 protein. Seen here are 610,000 or so distinct CDR3 sequences, 9% to 15% observed once, and the top ten hold 15%. V lost 3 bases and J lost 7; bases outside the gene matches: 8. The CDR3 is 14 residues long. Germline CDR1 and CDR2: DFQATT and SNEGSKA (reference sequence). The input for sequencing was PBMCs, taken on the day of the yellow fever booster vaccination. The rearrangement links TRBV20-1 to TRBJ2-7; 11 bases agree with TRBD2. The TCR sequence derives from a man aged 25-45 years who received the YFV17D yellow fever vaccine. The CDR3 sequence is CSASPSSGGWEQYF. As DNA, the CDR3 is TGCAGTGCTAGCCCCTCTAGCGGGGGGTGGGAGCAGTACTTC.